This is a list of T cell receptor beta chains from one sample in a study of T cell responses to AZD1222 COVID-19 vaccine. The table came from immunoSEQ multiplex PCR; TCRdb's copy has only in-frame clones and leaves some out. The repertoire has 95,000 to 110,000 clones, approximately 89% of them found once; the top ten carry approximately 22%. This material consisted of peripheral blood, taken on day 0 of AZD1222 vaccination. These receptors came from an adult in good health. CDR3s leave out the opening cysteine and the closing phenylalanine or tryptophan. A D gene is named only where the DNA matches it firmly. Size is omitted from some rows. Given values are once, few, many or a class for expanded clones.

size | J | V | D | CDR3
few | TRBJ2-1 | TRBV6-5 | NA | ASSRRHQDNEQF
NA | TRBJ2-5 | TRBV6-2/TRBV6-3 | NA | ASSLLRETQY
NA | TRBJ2-7 | TRBV25-1 | NA | ASSEYSGTYEQY
NA | TRBJ1-2 | TRBV27 | NA | ASGRSGSPHTDT
NA | TRBJ1-2 | TRBV12-5 | TRBD1 | ASGSTGLDSNYGYT
once | TRBJ2-3 | TRBV7-2 | NA | ASSSRGGTGTDTQY
NA | TRBJ1-3 | TRBV11-2 | NA | ASSLDLAGSGNTIY
NA | TRBJ2-7 | TRBV9 | NA | ASSPGAGLHYEQY
NA | TRBJ2-2 | TRBV27 | NA | ASSLIPGELF
NA | TRBJ1-5 | TRBV2 | NA | ASSESGGAPLGQPQH
NA | TRBJ1-1 | TRBV7-2 | TRBD1 | ASTRGVGTGFPEAF
NA | TRBJ2-7 | TRBV6-2/TRBV6-3 | NA | ASSYFPQGAFEQY
NA | TRBJ2-7 | TRBV7-8 | TRBD1 | ASSLAGQLFEQY
NA | TRBJ1-4 | TRBV7-2 | TRBD1 | ASSPGQGREKLF
few | TRBJ1-5 | TRBV7-9 | NA | ASSEGGQPQH
NA | TRBJ2-7 | TRBV25-1 | TRBD1 | ASSVGQGRGEQY
NA | TRBJ1-6 | TRBV28 | NA | ASAGTNNSPLH
NA | TRBJ2-3 | TRBV11-2 | NA | ASSPQRVTDTQY
NA | TRBJ2-7 | TRBV20-1 | NA | SASNLLGRAYEQY
NA | TRBJ2-3 | TRBV24-1 | NA | ATSDRGAKDLDTQY
NA | TRBJ1-2 | TRBV29-1 | NA | SVEPRWLPPNYGYT
NA | TRBJ1-1 | TRBV9 | NA | ASSYQGTNTEAF